This TCR beta chain is drawn from a study of cytomegalovirus exposure and HLA in healthy donors (dated by TCRdb to between 2016 and 2019). For the wider study: According to an earlier analysis of a few hundred of the donors, some 170 million T cells yielded roughly 100 million unique TCR beta sequences and more than 250 Gb of sequence data. About 300 gigabases of sequencing data and tens of millions of unique TCR sequences were included in an early release covering 550 to 800 HLA-typed donors. Of the 350 to 450 genotyped donors, around 81% fell in the genetic ancestry cluster associated with self-reported Caucasian donors. The study aimed to test whether signatures of past pathogen exposure could be identified by cataloging public T cell receptors. The T cell repertoires of several hundred subjects were profiled by immunosequencing and related to cytomegalovirus serostatus. Along with the roughly 670-subject first cohort, a separate validation cohort of over a hundred different subjects was used. To predict cytomegalovirus infection status, the study brought together high-throughput TCR immunosequencing, statistical association of individual TCRs with disease status, and machine learning. A later analysis re-examined previously published TCR beta repertoires from about 700 donors and added high-resolution HLA genotyping to investigate patterns of TCR occurrence. Rather than using new phenotypic data, the later analysis identified candidate immune exposures from TCR beta sequences and from how often those sequences occurred across donors. An earlier analysis of 500 to 650 of the donors applied high-throughput TCR beta sequencing to assess whether each TCR beta V gene segment acted as functional or pseudogenic. Donor age, sex, ethnicity and CMV serostatus were compiled together with the repertoire data. A later genetic analysis took genome-wide SNP genotypes for about 55% of the roughly 700 donors and used that subset as a discovery cohort. Every discovery cohort repertoire had been produced on one sequencing platform. HLA typing covered class I and class II loci at four-digit resolution. Typing coverage differed by locus: A, B, C, DRB1 and DQB1 were typed in about 620-630 donors, DQA1 in about 500, DPA1 in 600 to 610, and DPB1 in 400 to 480. Several DR-DQ haplotypes were handled as single units for association and clustering because linkage in the cohort was strong. Among roughly 370 genotyped donors of the cohort, an average of 235,054 unique TCR beta nucleotide sequences were sequenced per donor, about a sixth of them non-productive. The paper as a whole reports these results and caveats: In a later analysis, some 17,000 TCR beta sequences were associated with specific HLA alleles at a false discovery rate of 0.05. Presence/absence analyses assumed roughly uniform sequencing depth across donors, an assumption that may not hold. In an earlier analysis of 587 of the donors, most TCR beta V segments were observed in productive rearrangements about 87% or about 30% of the time, broadly matching IMGT annotations. This cohort had only TCR beta chains sequenced, and the lack of alpha or paired-chain data limited which features could be detected. When HLA alleles, especially DR and DQ, strongly co-occurred, TCR associations were difficult to assign to individual alleles. A later analysis found that most CMV-associated TCR beta chains appeared HLA-restricted, with HLA associations seemingly driven largely by CMV exposure. Because HLA typing was unavailable for some donors at each locus, only the typed subset was used in association tests. According to a later analysis, parvovirus B19, influenza, CMV and Epstein-Barr virus appeared linked to several top co-occurrence clusters. The earlier analysis of 587 of the donors excluded approximately 15 rarely observed V segments, including chromosome 9 orphons, because counts were too low. CMV serostatus was the only immune exposure information available for the cohort. The classifier was reported to diagnose cytomegalovirus status with high specificity and sensitivity in both the original and validation cohorts. A later analysis found that TCR association rates varied across HLA loci, with DRB1 alleles showing the most associated TCRs and HLA-C alleles the fewest. Because the 87-base-pair reads could not distinguish some IMGT-functional V segments, including TRBV6-2 and TRBV6-3, those segments were excluded. An association between a missense DCLRE1C variant and V-gene and J-gene trimming of TCR beta chains was found in a later genetic analysis and replicated in an independent cohort. The authors suggested that the approach could potentially be extended to other disease states and immunological phenotypes. Linkage disequilibrium might explain the correlated functional status among segregating V segments, but an unknown experimental factor could not be excluded. Compared with equally common non-associated chains, HLA-associated TCR beta chains in a later analysis were more clonally expanded and had lower generation probabilities. In a later genetic analysis, fewer N-insertions in productive TCRs were reported among donors in an Asian-associated ancestry cluster than the approximately 670-donor mean. The sequencing pipeline was judged likely to have produced a cluster of highly shared sequence variants as a technical artifact. The study listed over 150 TCR beta chains as associated with cytomegalovirus. Three of the identified cytomegalovirus-associated TCR beta chains were confirmed in vitro to be specific for cytomegalovirus antigens. Across donors, most TCR sequences were observed very rarely, whereas some public TCRs were present in many individuals. A further reported finding was that TCR beta sequences accurately predicted the HLA-A and HLA-B alleles for most subjects in the first cohort.

As encoded in the germline V gene, CDR1 is MRHNA while CDR2 is SNTAGT. The CDR3 spans 13 residues, from the cysteine through the phenylalanine. Just CDR3 DNA is preserved here, 39 bases in frame from base 1. The germline V end is reduced by 5 bases and the J end by 5 bases; junction bases left unmatched: 4. In total, roughly 670 healthy bone marrow donors made up the cohort. Cohort members were all nominally healthy when sampled, although unrecorded immune exposures were likely present. The donor tested CMV seropositive and was one of the 289 seropositive cohort members. Each donor provided a peripheral blood sample, and peripheral blood mononuclear cells were used for TCR beta sequencing. The Qiagen DNeasy Blood Extraction Kit was used to extract genomic DNA from the blood cell samples. In this sample, this clone turned up once. It has no known antigen specificity. Nothing much larger sits one base from this clone, and base qualities are not available.

Library creation used the immunoSEQ multiplex PCR assay. The multiplex PCR relied on a mix of 60 forward primers for TCR Vbeta segments and 13 reverse primers for TCR Jbeta segments. The CDR3 region of rearranged TCR beta genes was amplified from genomic DNA with a multiplex PCR assay. On the Illumina HiSeq System, the amplified TCR beta libraries were sequenced as 87-base-pair reads. Per the source publication's procedure: A later analysis counted approximately 76 million unique TCR beta chains across the 550 to 800 repertoires, and around 12 million of these chains were shared by at least two donors. To remove PCR and sequencing errors, raw reads were error-corrected and collapsed into unique sequences using a nearest-neighbor algorithm that merged closely related sequences. Alignment of CDR3 sequences to IMGT reference sequences was used to assign V, D and J gene segments. For a sequence to be retained, a match of at least six nucleotides was required to both a V gene segment and a J gene segment. A rearrangement counted as productive if the CDR3 had no stop codons and remained in frame with V and J, and every other rearrangement counted as non-productive. Following IMGT convention, CDR3 was defined as the stretch from the second conserved V-encoded cysteine to the conserved J-encoded phenylalanine. In an earlier analysis of 587 of the donors, sequences lacking an unambiguous match to a single V gene segment were excluded. In an earlier analysis of a few hundred of the donors, a V segment was called functional when productive rearrangements were above 56.7%, and segregating when the standard deviation between donors exceeded 5%. To diagnose cytomegalovirus status from the catalog of TCR beta chain sequences, a statistical classification framework was built. A later analysis assigned V and J genes by comparing TCR nucleotide sequences with IMGT/GENE-DB human TR gene sequences. A later analysis assigned CDR3 sequences and most-parsimonious VDJ recombination scenarios with the TCRdist pipeline. In a later analysis, each TCR beta chain was defined by its CDR3 amino acid sequence together with its V-gene family, and reads without a unique V-gene family were excluded. To address suspected cross-contamination and a sequencing artifact, a later analysis removed 450 to 700 highly shared, low-generation-probability nucleotide sequences. In a later analysis, a clonal expansion index for each public chain was calculated from normalized within-repertoire ranks of inferred template counts. In a later analysis, generation probabilities were computed using a VDJ recombination model fitted to out-of-frame rearrangements, and the results were checked against IGoR. In a later analysis, hypergeometric tests were used to score TCR-TCR, TCR-HLA and TCR-CMV co-occurrence, with a repertoire-size bias correction applied to TCR pairs. A later analysis estimated false discovery rates by permuting HLA or CMV assignments 20 times. In a later analysis, co-occurring TCRs were grouped using DBSCAN, with TCRdist sequence similarity added in when clustering inside HLA-allele-positive subsets. For co-occurrence clustering, repertoires with fewer than 30,000 or more than 120,000 public chains were excluded, along with roughly 5 repertoires with anomalous nucleotide sharing. TCRdb stores this immuneACCESS table with in-frame sequences only. Part of the clones is absent; in the studies checked, under half of the shortfall reflects unresolved V genes, and no reason is known for the rest. That table gives V, J and clone size, and the DNA gave D and trimming. The sample table contains fewer than 250,000 clones; only one count was recorded for 60% to 80% of them. The ten largest clones represent 2.1% of the sample.

The chain links TRBV6-4 with TRBJ1-1; the junction holds 8 bases that match TRBD1. This receptor was obtained from a woman aged 25 to 39 in good health and CMV-seropositive. The specimen sequenced was PBMCs. The DNA sequence is TGTGCCAGCAGTATCGACAGGGGAACTGAAGCTTTCTTT. Its protein product is CASSIDRGTEAFF.